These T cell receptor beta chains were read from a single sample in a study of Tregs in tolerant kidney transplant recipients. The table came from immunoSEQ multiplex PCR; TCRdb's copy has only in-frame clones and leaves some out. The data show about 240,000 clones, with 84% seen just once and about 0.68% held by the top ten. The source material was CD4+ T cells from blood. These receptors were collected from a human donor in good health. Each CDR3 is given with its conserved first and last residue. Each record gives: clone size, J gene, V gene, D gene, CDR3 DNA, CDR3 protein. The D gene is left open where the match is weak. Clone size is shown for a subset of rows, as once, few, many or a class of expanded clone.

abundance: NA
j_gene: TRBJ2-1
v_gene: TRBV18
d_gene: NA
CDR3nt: TGTGCCAGCTCACCGCGTCGACAAGTCGATGAGCAGTTCTTC
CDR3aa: CASSPRRQVDEQFF

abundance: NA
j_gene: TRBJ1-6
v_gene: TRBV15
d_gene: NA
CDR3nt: TGTGCCACCAGCTCCGCTTTAGGGACCGGGAATTCACCCCTCCACTTT
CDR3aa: CATSSALGTGNSPLHF

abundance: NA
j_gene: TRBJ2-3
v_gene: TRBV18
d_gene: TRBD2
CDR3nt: TGTGCCAGCTCACCACCTAAACTAGCGGGAGATACAGATACGCAGTATTTT
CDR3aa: CASSPPKLAGDTDTQYF

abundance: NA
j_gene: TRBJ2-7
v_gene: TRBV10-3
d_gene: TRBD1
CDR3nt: TGTGCCATCAGTGACCTCGGACAGGGGGTCGAGCAGTACTTC
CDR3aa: CAISDLGQGVEQYF

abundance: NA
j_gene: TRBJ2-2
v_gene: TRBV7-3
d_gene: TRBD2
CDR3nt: TGTGCCAGCAGCCGGACTAGCGGGGGTGAGCTGTTTTTT
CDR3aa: CASSRTSGGELFF

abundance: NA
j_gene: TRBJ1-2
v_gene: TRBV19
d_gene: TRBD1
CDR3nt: TGTGCCAGTAGTCCGGGGACAGGGGCCTCCTATGGCTACACCTTC
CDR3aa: CASSPGTGASYGYTF

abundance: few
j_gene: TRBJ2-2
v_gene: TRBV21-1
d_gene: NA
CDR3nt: TGTGCCAGCAGCACGACAGGGGACACCGGGGAGCTGTTTTTT
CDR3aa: CASSTTGDTGELFF

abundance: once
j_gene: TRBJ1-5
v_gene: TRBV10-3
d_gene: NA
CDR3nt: TGTGCCATCAGTGAGTTTGGGGAGGAGCCCCAGCATTTT
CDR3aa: CAISEFGEEPQHF

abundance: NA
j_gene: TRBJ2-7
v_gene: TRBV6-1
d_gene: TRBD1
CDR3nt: TGTGCCAGCCGTACAGGGGGCCCCTACGAGCAGTACTTC
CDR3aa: CASRTGGPYEQYF

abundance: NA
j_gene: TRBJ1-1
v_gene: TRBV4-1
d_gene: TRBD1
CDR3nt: TGCGCCAGCAGCCAGTCAGGGGGCGCGGAGGGGAACACTGAAGCTTTCTTT
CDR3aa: CASSQSGGAEGNTEAFF

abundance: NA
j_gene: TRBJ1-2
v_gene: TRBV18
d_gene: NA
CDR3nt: TGTGCCAGCTCACCAAGTCGGCAGGGGTCCTATGGCTACACCTTC
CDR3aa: CASSPSRQGSYGYTF

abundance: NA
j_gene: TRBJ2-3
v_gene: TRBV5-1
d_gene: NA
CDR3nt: TGCGCCAGCAGCTCTGGGGGATCGAATACGCAGTATTTT
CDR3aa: CASSSGGSNTQYF

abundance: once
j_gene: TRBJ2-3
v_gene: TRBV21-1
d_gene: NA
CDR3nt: TGTGCCAGCAGCAAACGGACAGGGAAGATCTATACAGATACGCAGTATTTT
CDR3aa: CASSKRTGKIYTDTQYF

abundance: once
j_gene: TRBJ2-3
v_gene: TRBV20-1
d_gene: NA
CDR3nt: TGCAGTACTAATACAGATACGCAGTATTTT
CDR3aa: CSTNTDTQYF

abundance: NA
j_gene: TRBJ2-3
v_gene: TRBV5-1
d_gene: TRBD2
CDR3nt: TGCGCCAGCAGCTTGGGAGAGAGACTAGCGGGGGGCACAGATACGCAGTATTTT
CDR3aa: CASSLGERLAGGTDTQYF

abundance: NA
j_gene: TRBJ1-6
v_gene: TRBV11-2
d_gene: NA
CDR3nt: TGTGCCAGCAGCAGCGATTCACCCCTCCACTTT
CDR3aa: CASSSDSPLHF

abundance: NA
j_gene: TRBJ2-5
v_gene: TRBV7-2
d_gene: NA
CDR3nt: TGTGCCAGCAGCCTCCTGACGAGGGAAGAGACCCAGTACTTC
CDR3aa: CASSLLTREETQYF

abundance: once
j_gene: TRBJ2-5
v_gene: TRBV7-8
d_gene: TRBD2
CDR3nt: TGTGCCAGCAGCATTCTAGCGGGGGGCAAGACCCAGTACTTC
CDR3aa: CASSILAGGKTQYF

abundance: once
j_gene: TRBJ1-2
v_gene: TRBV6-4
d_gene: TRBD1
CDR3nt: TGTGCCAGCAGTGACTTGAGACAGGGCTTCCGTGGCTACACCTTC
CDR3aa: CASSDLRQGFRGYTF

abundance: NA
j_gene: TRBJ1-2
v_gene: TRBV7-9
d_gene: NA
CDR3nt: TGTGCCAGCAGGGGTGAGACAGGCCCCTATGGCTACACCTTC
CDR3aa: CASRGETGPYGYTF

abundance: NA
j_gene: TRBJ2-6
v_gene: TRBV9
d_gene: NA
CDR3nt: TGTGCCAGCAGCACCGGCCGCTCTGGGGCCAACGTCCTGACTTTC
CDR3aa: CASSTGRSGANVLTF

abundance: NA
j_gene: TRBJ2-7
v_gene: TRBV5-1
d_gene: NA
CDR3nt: TGCGCCAGCAGCTTGGTCGAATACGAGCAGTACTTC
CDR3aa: CASSLVEYEQYF

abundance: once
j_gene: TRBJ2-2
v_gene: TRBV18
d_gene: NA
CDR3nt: TGTGCCAGCTCACCACCAGGCAACACCGGGGAGCTGTTTTTT
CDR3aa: CASSPPGNTGELFF

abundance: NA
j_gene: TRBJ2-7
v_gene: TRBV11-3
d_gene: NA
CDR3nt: TGTGCCAGCAGCCCTGGACCAAATTACGAGCAGTACTTC
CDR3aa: CASSPGPNYEQYF

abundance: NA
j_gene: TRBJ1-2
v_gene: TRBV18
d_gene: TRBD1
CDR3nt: TGTGCCAGCCTACCGGGACAGGGCTCGGCCGGCTATGGCTACACCTTC
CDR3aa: CASLPGQGSAGYGYTF

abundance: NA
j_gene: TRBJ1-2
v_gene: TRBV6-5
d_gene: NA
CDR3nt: TGTGCCAGCACCTCGGCCCCCCCTCGGGACTATGGCTACACCTTC
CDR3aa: CASTSAPPRDYGYTF

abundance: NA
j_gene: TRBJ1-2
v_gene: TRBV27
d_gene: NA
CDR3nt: TGTGCCAGCAGGTTTTCGGGGAACTATGGCTACACCTTC
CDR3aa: CASRFSGNYGYTF

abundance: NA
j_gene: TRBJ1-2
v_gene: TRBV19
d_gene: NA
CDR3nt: TGTGCCAGTGAAGGAGGGGAGATCTATGGCTACACCTTC
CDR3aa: CASEGGEIYGYTF

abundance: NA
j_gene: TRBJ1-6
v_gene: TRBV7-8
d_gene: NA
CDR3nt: TGTGCCAGCAGCTCCCAGAGAGCGGGCGCCTATAATTCACCCCTCCACTTT
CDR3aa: CASSSQRAGAYNSPLHF

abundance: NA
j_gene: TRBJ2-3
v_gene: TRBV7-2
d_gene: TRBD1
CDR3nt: TGTGCCAGCAGCAGTGACAGGGGAAGCACAGATACGCAGTATTTT
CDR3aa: CASSSDRGSTDTQYF

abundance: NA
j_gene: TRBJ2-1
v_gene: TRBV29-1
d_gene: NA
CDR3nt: TGCAGCATCCCAGAAGGCTCTAATGAGCAGTTCTTC
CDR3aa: CSIPEGSNEQFF

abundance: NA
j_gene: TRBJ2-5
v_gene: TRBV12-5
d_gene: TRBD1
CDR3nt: TGTGCTAGTGGTCCCCCGACAGGGGTAGAGACCCAGTACTTC
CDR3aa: CASGPPTGVETQYF

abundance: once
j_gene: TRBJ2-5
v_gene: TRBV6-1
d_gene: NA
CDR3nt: TGTGCCACCTCGGGGAGGGAGACCCAGTACTTC
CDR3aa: CATSGRETQYF

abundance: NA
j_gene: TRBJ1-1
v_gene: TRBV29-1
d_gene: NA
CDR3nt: TGCAGCGTTAAATCAGCAGGCCGGGGGAACACTGAAGCTTTCTTT
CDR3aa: CSVKSAGRGNTEAFF

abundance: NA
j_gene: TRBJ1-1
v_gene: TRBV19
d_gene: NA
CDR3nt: TGTGCCAGTAGTATTGGGGGAGGCGACACTGAAGCTTTCTTT
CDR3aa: CASSIGGGDTEAFF

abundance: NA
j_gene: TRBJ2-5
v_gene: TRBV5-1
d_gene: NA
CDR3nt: TGCGCCAGCAGGCTGTGGACAGCTCAAGAGACCCAGTACTTC
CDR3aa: CASRLWTAQETQYF

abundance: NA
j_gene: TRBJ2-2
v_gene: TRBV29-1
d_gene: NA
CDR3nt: TGCAGCGTCCGAGAGCGGAACACCGGGGAGCTGTTTTTT
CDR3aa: CSVRERNTGELFF

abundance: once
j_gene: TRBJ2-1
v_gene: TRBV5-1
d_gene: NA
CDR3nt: TGCGCCAGCAGCGGGAACGATGAGCAGTTCTTC
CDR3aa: CASSGNDEQFF

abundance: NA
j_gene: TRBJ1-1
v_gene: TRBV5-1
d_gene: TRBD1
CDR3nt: TGCGCCAGCAGTCGGACAGGGCGGGGGAACACTGAAGCTTTCTTT
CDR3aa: CASSRTGRGNTEAFF

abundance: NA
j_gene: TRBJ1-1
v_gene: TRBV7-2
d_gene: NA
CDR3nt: TGTGCCAGCAGGGTCGGGGAAAACACTGAAGCTTTCTTT
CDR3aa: CASRVGENTEAFF

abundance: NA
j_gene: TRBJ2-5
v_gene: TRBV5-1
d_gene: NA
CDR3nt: TGCGCCAGCAGGACGGGGTCACAAGAGACCCAGTACTTC
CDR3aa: CASRTGSQETQYF

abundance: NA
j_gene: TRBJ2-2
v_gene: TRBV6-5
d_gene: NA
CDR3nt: TGTGCCAGCAGCGGACAGTTCGCGAACACCGGGGAGCTGTTTTTT
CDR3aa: CASSGQFANTGELFF

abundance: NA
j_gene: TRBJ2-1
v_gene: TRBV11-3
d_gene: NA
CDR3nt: TGTGCCAGCAGCGGGCGGGATTCCTACAATGAGCAGTTCTTC
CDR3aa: CASSGRDSYNEQFF

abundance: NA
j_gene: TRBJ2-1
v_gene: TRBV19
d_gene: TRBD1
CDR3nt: TGTGCCAGTAGTCTGAGGGACAGGGGGCGGAATGAGCAGTTCTTC
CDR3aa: CASSLRDRGRNEQFF

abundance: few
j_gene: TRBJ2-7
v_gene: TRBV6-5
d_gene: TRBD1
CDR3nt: TGTGCCAGCAGTTACGCGCAGGGGGCGTCCTACGAGCAGTACTTC
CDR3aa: CASSYAQGASYEQYF

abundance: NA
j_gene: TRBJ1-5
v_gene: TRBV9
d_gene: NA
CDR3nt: TGTGCCAGCAGCGTAGGAGGGGGAGGTCAGCCCCAGCATTTT
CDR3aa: CASSVGGGGQPQHF

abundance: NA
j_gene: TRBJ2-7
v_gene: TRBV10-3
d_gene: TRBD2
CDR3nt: TGTGCCATCAGCGCCTCAACTAGCGGGGACTACGAGCAGTACTTC
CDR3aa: CAISASTSGDYEQYF

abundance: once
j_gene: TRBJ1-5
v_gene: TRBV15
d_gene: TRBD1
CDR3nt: TGTGCCACCAGCAGAGATCCGGGACAGCCTGCAATCAGCCCCCAGCATTTT
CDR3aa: CATSRDPGQPAISPQHF

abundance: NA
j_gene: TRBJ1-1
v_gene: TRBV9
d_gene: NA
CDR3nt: TGTGCCAGGGACGGGTGGAAGGCTGAAGCTTTCTTT
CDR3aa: CARDGWKAEAFF

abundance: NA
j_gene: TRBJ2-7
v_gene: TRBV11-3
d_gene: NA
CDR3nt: TGTGCCAGCAGCCTAGGGTCGGGGTTCTACGAGCAGTACTTC
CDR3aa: CASSLGSGFYEQYF

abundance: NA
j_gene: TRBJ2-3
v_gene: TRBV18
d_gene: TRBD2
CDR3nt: TGTGCCAGCTCACCCCCGGGGAGGGCGGATACGCAGTATTTT
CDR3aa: CASSPPGRADTQYF

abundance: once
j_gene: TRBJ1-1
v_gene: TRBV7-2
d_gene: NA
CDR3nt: TGTGCCAGCAGCTTAGGTGGGGGGAACACTGAAGCTTTCTTT
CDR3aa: CASSLGGGNTEAFF

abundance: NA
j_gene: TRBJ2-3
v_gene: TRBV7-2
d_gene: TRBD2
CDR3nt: TGTGCCAGCAGCTCCTCTGGAGCGGGGGGCCCCGCAGATACGCAGTATTTT
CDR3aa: CASSSSGAGGPADTQYF